The sample holds a few counts of the clone carrying this TCR beta chain. This specimen comes from a study of T cell changes during pregnancy in multiple sclerosis. Germline-derived CDR1 and CDR2 are SGHNT and YYREEE (reference sequence). Trimming took 4 bases from V and 5 from J, leaving 7 bases between them. CDR3 length: 12 amino acids. Libraries were prepared by immunoSEQ multiplex PCR; TCRdb keeps only in-frame clonotypes and omits some of them. This table has roughly 69,000 clones, just over 90% appearing once. The source material was peripheral blood, sampled in the third trimester of pregnancy. The rearrangement links TRBV5-4 to TRBJ1-5; the D is unclear. The receptor was derived from a female donor with multiple sclerosis, enrolled in a pregnancy study. CDR3 DNA sequence: TGTGCCAGCAGCGTAGATGATCAGCCCCAGCATTTT. Translating it yields CASSVDDQPQHF.